Shown below are 21 T cell receptor beta chains from a single sample sequenced in a study of CD8 T cells in Susac syndrome. An amount of RNA that ranged from about 0.45 to 1 ug was reverse transcribed with random hexamers. TCRdb reanalysed the immunoSEQ multiplex PCR reads using MiXCR and keeps one entry per CDR3 protein. The sample contains about 200,000 distinct CDR3 sequences, 90% to 95% of which appear only once. Sequencing was carried out using CD4+ T cells from PBMCs. The receptors originated from a human donor with Susac syndrome.

The genes are TRBV12-3 or TRBV12-4 and TRBJ2-3, with TRBD2 identical over 10 bases. J gave up 1 base and V 5 bases, and 3 bases lay outside the gene matches. This CDR3 comprises 15 residues. The CDR3 coding sequence is TGTGCCAGCAGTCCCGGGACTAGCGGCACAGATACGCAGTATTTT. Protein sequence: CASSPGTSGTDTQYF.

V gene TRBV20-1 combines with J gene TRBJ1-4; tentative D call: TRBD1 (6 bases). Trimming left V 3 bases short and J 4 bases short, with 15 bases between. CDR3 size: 15 residues. Germline CDR1 DFQATT, CDR2 SNEGSKA (reference sequence). This chain's CDR3 is CSASSSGAVNEKLFF. The DNA for the CDR3 is TGCAGTGCTAGCTCTTCAGGGGCGGTTAATGAAAAACTGTTTTTT.

V gene TRBV6-1 combines with J gene TRBJ1-2, with unresolved D. V was pared by 8 bases and J by 2 bases, with 15 bases between. In germline, CDR1 is MNHNS, CDR2 SASEGT. CDR3 size: 14 residues. CDR3 region: CASSPPRRNYGYTF. CDR3 in DNA: TGTGCCAGCTCTCCCCCCCGTAGGAACTATGGCTACACCTTC.

This chain uses TRBV29-1 with TRBJ2-7, with D tentatively TRBD1 (6 bases). This CDR3 spans 14 amino acids. V gave up 6 bases and J gave up 2 bases, with 17 bases separating them. Germline CDR1 SQVTM, CDR2 ANQGSEA. The CDR3 nucleotides are TGCAGCGTAAGCCTTCAGGGGCCCCCCTACGAGCAGTACTTC. This gives the protein CSVSLQGPPYEQYF.

The rearrangement uses TRBV18 and TRBJ1-1; TRBD1 agrees at 7 bases. Trimming took 3 bases from V and 0 from J; bases not matched to a gene: 4. The CDR3 sequence is 15 residues long. Germline V CDR1 and CDR2: KGHSH, LQKENI. CDR3 loop: CASSPDRDMNTEAFF. CDR3 bases: TGTGCCAGCTCACCCGACAGGGATATGAACACTGAAGCTTTCTTT.

This chain joins TRBV20-1 and TRBJ2-7, with TRBD2 identical over 13 bases. The CDR3 loop spans 15 amino acids. J gave up 2 bases and V 4 bases, and 5 bases lay outside the gene matches. Per the germline V gene, CDR1 is DFQATT and CDR2 is SNEGSKA (reference sequence). The CDR3 DNA reads as TGCAGTGCTACCATCGGGACTAGCGGGACCTACGAGCAGTACTTC. This translates into CSATIGTSGTYEQYF.

This chain connects TRBV5-1 to TRBJ2-1, with a weak D call TRBD2 (6 bases). V lost 0 bases, J lost 3 bases, and 13 bases lay in between. The CDR3 contains 16 residues. Per the germline V gene, CDR1 is SGHRS and CDR2 is YFSETQ. For the CDR3, the DNA is TGCGCCAGCAGCTTGGGAGGCGGGAACGACTACAATGAGCAGTTCTTC. It encodes CASSLGGGNDYNEQFF.

The chain joins TRBV30 to TRBJ1-2; D gene uncertain. The germline V and J ends were trimmed by 0 bases and 3 bases, with 8 bases remaining between them. Germline-derived CDR1 and CDR2 are GTSNPN and SVGIG (reference sequence). The CDR3 contains 13 residues. CDR3 sequence (DNA): TGTGCCTGGAGTGTCGGCGGCTACTATGGCTACACCTTC. Translation gives CAWSVGGYYGYTF.

A remark on this clonotype: Its ends do not fully match the called genes, so a read error is possible. The chain has TRBV6-1 and TRBJ1-4; no firm D call. Germline loops: CDR1 MNHNS, CDR2 SASEGT. The CDR3 sequence is 14 residues long. The CDR3 region has the DNA TGTGCCACCAGTTCCCACGCAACTAATGAAAAACTGTTTTTT. Protein product: CATSSHATNEKLFF.

This clonotype was detected a few times. The J gene is TRBJ2-5, the V gene TRBV20-1, with D perhaps matching TRBD1 or TRBD2 (6 bases each). The germline CDR1 and CDR2 sequences are DFQATT and SNEGSKA (reference sequence). V dropped 4 bases and J dropped 5 bases, with 20 bases sitting between them. The CDR3 runs to 15 residues. The chain's CDR3 is CSAIKGGWERETQYF. Written as DNA, the CDR3 is TGCAGTGCTATCAAGGGGGGCTGGGAGAGGGAGACCCAGTACTTC.

The gene calls are TRBV12-3 or TRBV12-4 and TRBJ2-7, with D perhaps matching TRBD2 (7 bases). The germline V and J ends were trimmed by 8 bases and 10 bases, with 15 bases remaining between them. The CDR3 length is 11 residues. The DNA of the CDR3 is TGTGCCAGCGCTCGAGGGGGGGTACAGTACTTC. Translating gives CASARGGVQYF.

This rearrangement joins TRBV7-2 to TRBJ1-2; D not certain. The germline V gene encodes CDR1 SGHTA and CDR2 FQGNSA. This CDR3 contains 14 residues. The V gene lost 5 bases and the J gene lost 4 bases, with 14 bases spanning the gap. CDR3 loop: CASSKYSDTYGYTF. CDR3 nucleotide sequence: TGTGCCAGCAGCAAGTACAGCGATACCTATGGCTACACCTTC. Variable domain in full (rest from reference TRBV7-2 and TRBJ1-2): GAGVSQSPSNKVTEKGKDVELRCDPISGHTALYWYRQSLGQGLEFLIYFQGNSAPDKSGLPSDRFSAERTGGSVSTLTIQRTQQEDSAVYLCASSKYSDTYGYTFGSGTRLTVV.

The CDR3 region is CASSFEQLYGQGRYEQYF. In DNA form, the CDR3 reads TGTGCCAGCAGCTTCGAACAGTTGTACGGACAGGGTCGGTACGAGCAGTACTTC. This chain uses TRBV7-2 with TRBJ2-7, with 8 positions matching TRBD1. Germline V CDR1 and CDR2: SGHTA, FQGNSA. This CDR3 has 18 residues. J gave up 4 bases and V 3 bases, and 17 bases lay outside the gene matches.

CDR3 coding DNA: TGTGCTAGTGGTTTGGCAGGGACTGAAGCTTTCTTT. The encoded protein is CASGLAGTEAFF. The J gene is TRBJ1-1, the V gene TRBV12-5; D possibly corresponds to TRBD1 (5 bases). The CDR3 covers 12 residues. Germline-derived CDR1 and CDR2 are LGHNT and FRNRAP. The V and J ends lost 1 base and 5 bases respectively, with 5 bases between them.

This clonotype has more than one count but fewer than ten. V gene TRBV7-2 combines with J gene TRBJ1-5; D remains ambiguous. The CDR3 has 14 residues. Germline V gene sequence: CDR1 SGHTA, CDR2 FQGNSA. Trimming shortened V by 0 bases and J by 7 bases, and 10 bases separated the two germline ends. As DNA, the CDR3 is TGTGCCAGCAGCTTAGCAGGCGGAGGGCAGCCCCAGCATTTT. Its translation: CASSLAGGGQPQHF.

The CDR3 DNA reads as TGCAGTGCCACCGGGACTAGCGGGAGCAATGAGCAGTTCTTC. Amino acids: CSATGTSGSNEQFF. This chain links TRBV20-1 with TRBJ2-1; 14 positions agree with TRBD2. J gave up 6 bases and V 6 bases, and 4 bases lay outside the gene matches. CDR1 and CDR2 from the germline V gene are DFQATT and SNEGSKA (reference sequence). This CDR3 is 14 amino acids long.

This chain links TRBV20-1 with TRBJ1-2; D ambiguous. This CDR3 contains 11 residues. V lost 5 bases, J lost 8 bases, and 12 bases lay in between. The germline CDR1 and CDR2 sequences are DFQATT and SNEGSKA (reference sequence). The CDR3 nucleotides read TGCAGTGCTCTAGGTGGTTTAGGCTACACCTTC. Protein product: CSALGGLGYTF.

The V gene is TRBV20-1, the J gene TRBJ1-1, with 8 bases matching TRBD1. V lost 6 bases, J lost 4 bases, and 7 bases stayed unmatched. The CDR3 loop spans 13 amino acids. The V gene's germline CDR1 is DFQATT and CDR2 SNEGSKA (reference sequence). DNA of the CDR3: TGCAGTGCCAGAAGGCAGGGGGCCACTGAAGCTTTCTTT. Encoded protein: CSARRQGATEAFF.

This chain links TRBV5-6 with TRBJ1-2; D uncertain. CDR1 is SGHDT and CDR2 is YYEEEE in the germline V gene. The CDR3 length is 11 residues. Trimming took 0 bases from V and 6 from J, leaving 3 bases between them. The CDR3, as DNA: TGTGCCAGCAGCTTGGCCGATGGCTACACCTTC. Translation gives CASSLADGYTF. Filled out from reference TRBV5-6 and TRBJ1-2, the complete variable domain reads DAGVTQSPTHLIKTRGQQVTLRCSPKSGHDTVSWYQQALGQGPQFIFQYYEEEERQRGNFPDRFSGHQFPNYSSELNVNALLLGDSALYLCASSLADGYTFGSGTRLTVV.

CDR3 amino acids: CASSQGPGTEAFF. The CDR3 DNA sequence: TGTGCCAGCAGCCAGGGGCCCGGGACTGAAGCTTTCTTT. This chain joins TRBV14 and TRBJ1-1; the D gene is possibly TRBD1 (5 bases). The length of the CDR3 is 13 residues. Germline CDR1 and CDR2: SGHDN and FVKESK. V lost 3 bases to trimming and J lost 5 bases, with 10 bases between them. Looking up the rest from reference TRBV14 and TRBJ1-1 gives the full variable domain: EAGVTQFPSHSVIEKGQTVTLRCDPISGHDNLYWYRRVMGKEIKFLLHFVKESKQDESGMPNNRFLAERTGGTYSTLKVQPAELEDSGVYFCASSQGPGTEAFFGQGTRLTVV.

CDR3 residues: CSVEEGRGHEKLFF. CDR3 DNA sequence: TGCAGCGTTGAAGAGGGCAGGGGGCACGAAAAACTGTTTTTT. The gene calls are TRBV29-1 and TRBJ1-4; 8 nucleotides agree with TRBD1. After removal of 0 bases from V and 8 bases from J, the junction contained 5 bases not matched to a gene. CDR1 is SQVTM and CDR2 is ANQGSEA in the germline V gene. The CDR3 runs 14 residues.